This T cell receptor (beta chain) was observed in a study of cytomegalovirus exposure and HLA in healthy donors. PCR amplification relied on 60 Vbeta primers (plus 13 Jbeta primers). This table comes from immunoSEQ multiplex PCR, and its TCRdb copy is limited to in-frame clones, with some not included. There are about 82,000 clones in the sample; around three fifths occur only once, and approximately 16% lies in the top ten. Notes on this clone: Its antigen is not known.

Trimming removed 1 base at V and 6 bases at J, with 9 bases between. CDR3 length: 13 amino acids. Per germline, CDR1 SEHNR and CDR2 FQNEAQ (reference sequence). Study-wide results and limits: It was reportedly the case that the classifier diagnosed cytomegalovirus status with high specificity and sensitivity. DRB1 showed the most TCR associations and HLA-C the fewest in a later analysis, as rates varied by HLA locus. The study put 150 or so TCR beta chains on its list as cytomegalovirus-associated.

The sample was PBMCs. The receptor was isolated from a woman aged 40 to 50 in good health and CMV-seropositive. The chain links TRBV7-9 to TRBJ1-2; the D gene is possibly TRBD1 (6 bases). The CDR3 region has the DNA TGTGCCAGCAGCTTAGTCCGGACAGATGGCTACACCTTC. This gives the protein CASSLVRTDGYTF.